These T cell receptor beta chains were read from a single sample in a study of T-cell reconstitution after alpha-beta-depleted transplantation in children. TCRdb reprocessed the PCR reads via MiXCR and lists one record per CDR3 protein. The table records hundreds of thousands of distinct CDR3 sequences, under 15% of them present only once. Sample: PBMCs from the stem cell graft donor, taken from the stem cell graft. The receptors derive from a human donor who donated a stem cell graft to a child with combined immunodeficiency. Both conserved end residues are part of each CDR3. The D gene is left open where the match is weak. Rows may omit the clone size; those that give it use once, few, many or a size class.

CDR3	DNA	D	J	V	size
CASSDFGRRYNEQFF	TGTGCCAGCAGTGATTTCGGGAGGCGCTACAATGAGCAGTTCTTC	TRBD2	TRBJ2-1	TRBV2	few
CASSPPSERYEQFF	TGTGCCAGCAGCCCACCTAGCGAGAGGTATGAGCAGTTCTTC	NA	TRBJ2-1	TRBV7-9	many
CATSDPTGPMGDTQYF	TGTGCCACCAGTGATCCAACCGGCCCGATGGGAGATACGCAGTATTTT	NA	TRBJ2-3	TRBV24-1	few
CATSRDRSGAVYGYTF	TGTGCCACCAGCAGAGATCGGTCCGGGGCGGTCTATGGCTACACCTTC	NA	TRBJ1-2	TRBV15	NA
CASRLRDRAFNQPQHF	TGTGCCAGCAGGCTCCGGGACAGGGCCTTCAATCAGCCCCAGCATTTT	TRBD1	TRBJ1-5	TRBV2	NA
CASSLVAQGPPNEKLFF	TGTGCCAGCAGCTTAGTCGCCCAGGGCCCCCCCAATGAAAAACTGTTTTTT	NA	TRBJ1-4	TRBV7-2	few
CASSFFRVDEQYF	TGTGCCAGCAGCTTCTTCAGGGTAGACGAGCAGTACTTC	NA	TRBJ2-7	TRBV7-9	many
CSASSRGINNEQFF	TGCAGTGCTAGTTCGCGCGGGATAAACAATGAGCAGTTCTTC	NA	TRBJ2-1	TRBV20-1	NA
CASSEWDRPRYNEQFF	TGTGCCAGCAGTGAATGGGACAGGCCGCGATACAATGAGCAGTTCTTC	TRBD1	TRBJ2-1	TRBV25-1	few
CASSFRTPDEQFF	TGTGCCAGCAGTTTCAGGACTCCGGATGAGCAGTTCTTC	NA	TRBJ2-1	TRBV12-3/TRBV12-4	many
CASSLVHSNEQFF	TGTGCCAGCAGCTTAGTCCACAGCAATGAGCAGTTCTTC	NA	TRBJ2-1	TRBV7-3	many
CSVEPPLRAPQEETQYF	TGCAGCGTTGAACCCCCCCTACGGGCCCCCCAGGAGGAGACCCAGTACTTC	NA	TRBJ2-5	TRBV29-1	few
CSAAGTGSNTEAFF	TGCAGTGCGGCCGGGACAGGGAGCAACACTGAAGCTTTCTTT	TRBD1	TRBJ1-1	TRBV20-1	NA
CASSHGRGFQETQYF	TGTGCCAGCAGTCATGGCAGGGGGTTCCAAGAGACCCAGTACTTC	TRBD1	TRBJ2-5	TRBV28	NA
CATSRGGTGWGSEQFF	TGTGCCACCAGTCGGGGGGGGACAGGGTGGGGTAGTGAGCAGTTCTTC	NA	TRBJ2-1	TRBV24-1	few
CASTLAPGTNNSPLHF	TGTGCCAGCACCTTAGCCCCCGGGACAAATAATTCACCCCTCCACTTT	NA	TRBJ1-6	TRBV7-9	NA
CSAMTGVTGELFF	TGCAGTGCTATGACAGGGGTTACCGGGGAGCTGTTTTTT	TRBD1	TRBJ2-2	TRBV20-1	many
CASSLGQVSYNEQFF	TGCGCCAGCAGCCTCGGACAGGTCTCCTACAATGAGCAGTTCTTC	TRBD1	TRBJ2-1	TRBV5-1	many
CASSSPDRYYNEQFF	TGTGCCAGCAGTTCTCCAGACAGGTACTACAATGAGCAGTTCTTC	NA	TRBJ2-1	TRBV12-3/TRBV12-4	many
CSARDGWTDTYNEQFF	TGCAGTGCTAGAGATGGCTGGACAGATACCTACAATGAGCAGTTCTTC	NA	TRBJ2-1	TRBV20-1	few
CASSFTSTYEQYF	TGTGCCAGCAGCTTTACCAGTACTTACGAGCAGTACTTC	NA	TRBJ2-7	TRBV7-2	many
CATSRDRGLAEYEQYF	TGTGCCACCAGCAGAGATAGAGGACTAGCGGAGTACGAGCAGTACTTC	TRBD2	TRBJ2-7	TRBV15	NA
CASSMRLAGGPDTQYF	TGTGCCAGTAGTATGAGGCTAGCGGGGGGGCCAGATACGCAGTATTTT	TRBD2	TRBJ2-3	TRBV19	few
CASSKTGGIGTGELFF	TGTGCCAGCAGCAAAACAGGGGGAATTGGCACCGGGGAGCTGTTTTTT	TRBD1	TRBJ2-2	TRBV7-3	NA
CASSQERSGRPGATQYF	TGTGCCAGCAGCCAAGAGAGGAGCGGGAGGCCTGGGGCGACCCAGTACTTC	TRBD2	TRBJ2-5	TRBV14	many